The subject of this entry is one TCR beta chain. The V gene's germline CDR1 is MNHEY and CDR2 SVGAGI. The V and J ends lost 2 bases and 6 bases respectively, with 10 bases between them. This CDR3 has 14 residues. The data were obtained in a study of molecular identifiers for immune sequencing clone quantification. TCRdb reanalysed the PCR reads using MiXCR and keeps one entry per CDR3 protein. The sample carries 490,000 or so distinct CDR3 sequences, 20% to 25% recorded once. J is TRBJ2-2 and V is TRBV6-5; no firm D call. The sample comprised naive CD8+ T cells from blood, with Jurkat cell RNA spiked in. Subset noted: FACS-sorted CD8+CD4-CCR7+CD45RA+ naive T cells. The receptor's source is a human donor in good health. Some libraries in this study had Jurkat cell RNA spiked in. This CDR3 reads CASSYDNRPGELFF. CDR3 DNA: TGTGCCAGCAGTTACGACAATCGGCCCGGGGAGCTGTTTTTT.